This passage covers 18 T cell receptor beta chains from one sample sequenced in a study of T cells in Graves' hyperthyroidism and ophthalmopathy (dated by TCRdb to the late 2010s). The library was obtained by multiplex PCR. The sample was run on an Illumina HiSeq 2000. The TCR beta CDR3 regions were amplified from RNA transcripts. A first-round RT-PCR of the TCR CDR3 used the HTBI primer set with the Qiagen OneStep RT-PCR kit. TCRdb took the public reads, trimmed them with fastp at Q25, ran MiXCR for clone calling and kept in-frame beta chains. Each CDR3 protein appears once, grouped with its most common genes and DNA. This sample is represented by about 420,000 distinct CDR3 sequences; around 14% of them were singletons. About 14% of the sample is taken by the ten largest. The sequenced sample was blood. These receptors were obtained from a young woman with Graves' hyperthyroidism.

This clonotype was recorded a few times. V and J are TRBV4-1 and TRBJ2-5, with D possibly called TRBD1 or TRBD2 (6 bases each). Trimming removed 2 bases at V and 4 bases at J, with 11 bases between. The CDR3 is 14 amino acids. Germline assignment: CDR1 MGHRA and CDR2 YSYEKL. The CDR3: CASSQNRGVETQYF. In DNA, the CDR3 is TGCGCCAGCAGCCAAAATAGGGGGGTAGAGACCCAGTACTTC.

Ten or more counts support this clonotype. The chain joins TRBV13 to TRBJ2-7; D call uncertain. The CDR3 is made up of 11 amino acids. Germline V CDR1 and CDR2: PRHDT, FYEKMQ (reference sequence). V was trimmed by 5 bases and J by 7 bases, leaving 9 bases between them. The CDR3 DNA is TGTGCCAGCAGCGCCAGTGGGGAGCAGTACTTC. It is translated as CASSASGEQYF.

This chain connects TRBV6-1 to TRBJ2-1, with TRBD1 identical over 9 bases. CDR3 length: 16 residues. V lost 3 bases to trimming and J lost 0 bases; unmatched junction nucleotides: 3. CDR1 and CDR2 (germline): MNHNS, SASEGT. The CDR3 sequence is CASSDLQGASYNEQFF. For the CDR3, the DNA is TGTGCCAGCAGTGACTTACAGGGGGCCTCCTACAATGAGCAGTTCTTC.

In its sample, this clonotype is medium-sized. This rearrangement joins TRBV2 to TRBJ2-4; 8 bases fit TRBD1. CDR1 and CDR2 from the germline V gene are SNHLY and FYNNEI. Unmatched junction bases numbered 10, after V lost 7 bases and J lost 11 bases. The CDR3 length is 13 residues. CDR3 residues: CASTQETGAVQYF. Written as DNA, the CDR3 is TGTGCCAGCACCCAGGAGACAGGGGCAGTTCAGTACTTC.

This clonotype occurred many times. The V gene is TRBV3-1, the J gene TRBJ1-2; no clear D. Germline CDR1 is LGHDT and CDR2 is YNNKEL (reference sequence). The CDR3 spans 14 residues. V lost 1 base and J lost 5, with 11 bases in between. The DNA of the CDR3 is TGTGCCAGCAGCCAAGGGCCGCAAGGGTATGGCTACACCTTC. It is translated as CASSQGPQGYGYTF.

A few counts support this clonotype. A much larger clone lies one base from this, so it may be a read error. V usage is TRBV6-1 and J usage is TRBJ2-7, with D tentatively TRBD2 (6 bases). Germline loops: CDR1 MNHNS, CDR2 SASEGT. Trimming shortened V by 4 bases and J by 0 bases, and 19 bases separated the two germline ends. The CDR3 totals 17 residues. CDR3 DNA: TGTGCCAGCAGTGGAGGGCCGCTGGGGGGTAGCTCCTACGAGCAGTACTTC. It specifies CASSGGPLGGSSYEQYF.

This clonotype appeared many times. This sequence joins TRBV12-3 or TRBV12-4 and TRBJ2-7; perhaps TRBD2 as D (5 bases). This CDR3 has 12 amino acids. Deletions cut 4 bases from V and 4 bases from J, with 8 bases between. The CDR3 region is CASSSGYYEQYF. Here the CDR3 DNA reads TGTGCCAGCAGTTCGGGGTATTACGAGCAGTACTTC.

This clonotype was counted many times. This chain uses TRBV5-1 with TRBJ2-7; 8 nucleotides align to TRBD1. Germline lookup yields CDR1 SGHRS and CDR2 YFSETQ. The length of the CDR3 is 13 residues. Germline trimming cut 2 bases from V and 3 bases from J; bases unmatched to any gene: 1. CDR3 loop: CASSLQGDYEQYF. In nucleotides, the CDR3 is TGCGCCAGCAGCTTACAGGGGGACTACGAGCAGTACTTC.

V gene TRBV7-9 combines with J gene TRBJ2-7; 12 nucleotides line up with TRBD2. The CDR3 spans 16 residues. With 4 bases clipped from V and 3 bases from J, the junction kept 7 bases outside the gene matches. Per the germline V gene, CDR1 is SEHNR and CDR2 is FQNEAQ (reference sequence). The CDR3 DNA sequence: TGTGCCAGCAGCTCCCCGTGGACTAGCGGGGACTACGAGCAGTACTTC. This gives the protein CASSSPWTSGDYEQYF.

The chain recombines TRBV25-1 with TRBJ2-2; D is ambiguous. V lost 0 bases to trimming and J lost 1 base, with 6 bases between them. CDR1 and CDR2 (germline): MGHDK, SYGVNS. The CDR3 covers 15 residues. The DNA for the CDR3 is TGTGCCAGCAGTGAATACGGCCGGAACACCGGGGAGCTGTTTTTT. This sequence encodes CASSEYGRNTGELFF.

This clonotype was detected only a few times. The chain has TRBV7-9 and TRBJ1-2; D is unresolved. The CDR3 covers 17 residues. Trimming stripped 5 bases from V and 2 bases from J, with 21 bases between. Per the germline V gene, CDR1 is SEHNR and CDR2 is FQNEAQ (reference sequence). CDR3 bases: TGTGCCAGCAGCCCCGGCCTCAGTCCGATCGACAACTATGGCTACACCTTC. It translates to CASSPGLSPIDNYGYTF.

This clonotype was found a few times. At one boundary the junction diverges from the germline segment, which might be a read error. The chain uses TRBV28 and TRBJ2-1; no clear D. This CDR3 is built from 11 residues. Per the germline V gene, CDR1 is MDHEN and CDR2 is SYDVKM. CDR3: CVSRSAVGQFF. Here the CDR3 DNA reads TGTGTCAGCAGGTCAGCAGTAGGGCAGTTCTTC.

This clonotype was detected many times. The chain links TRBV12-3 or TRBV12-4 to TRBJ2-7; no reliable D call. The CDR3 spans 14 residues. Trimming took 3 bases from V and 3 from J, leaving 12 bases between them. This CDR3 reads CASSFPGTIYEQYF. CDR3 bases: TGTGCCAGCAGTTTCCCAGGAACTATCTACGAGCAGTACTTC.

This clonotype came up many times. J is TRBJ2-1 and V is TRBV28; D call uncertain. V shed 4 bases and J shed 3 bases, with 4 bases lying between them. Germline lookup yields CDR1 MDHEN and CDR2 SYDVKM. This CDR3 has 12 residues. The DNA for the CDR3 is TGTGCCAGCAGTTCCCGCTACAATGAGCAGTTCTTC. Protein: CASSSRYNEQFF.

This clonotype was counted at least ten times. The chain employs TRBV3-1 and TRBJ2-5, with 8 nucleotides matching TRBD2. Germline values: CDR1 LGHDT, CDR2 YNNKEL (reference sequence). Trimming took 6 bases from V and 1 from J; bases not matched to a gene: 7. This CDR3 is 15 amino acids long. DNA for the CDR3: TGTGCCAGCAGGGACACTGGGACTAGCCAAGAGACCCAGTACTTC. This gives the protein CASRDTGTSQETQYF.

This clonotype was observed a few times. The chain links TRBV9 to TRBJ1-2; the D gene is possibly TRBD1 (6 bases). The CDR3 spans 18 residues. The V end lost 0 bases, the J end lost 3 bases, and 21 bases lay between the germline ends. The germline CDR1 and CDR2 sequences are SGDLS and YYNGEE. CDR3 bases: TGTGCCAGCAGCGTAGCTACAGGGCCTATTGGGGCGGACTATGGCTACACCTTC. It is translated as CASSVATGPIGADYGYTF.

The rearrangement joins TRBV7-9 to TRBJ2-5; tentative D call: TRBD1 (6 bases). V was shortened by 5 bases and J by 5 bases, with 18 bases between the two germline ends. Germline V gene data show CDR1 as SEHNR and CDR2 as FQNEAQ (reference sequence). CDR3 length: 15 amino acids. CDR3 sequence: CASSPRMGARETQYF. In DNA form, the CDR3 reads TGTGCCAGCAGCCCACGTATGGGGGCGCGGGAGACCCAGTACTTC.

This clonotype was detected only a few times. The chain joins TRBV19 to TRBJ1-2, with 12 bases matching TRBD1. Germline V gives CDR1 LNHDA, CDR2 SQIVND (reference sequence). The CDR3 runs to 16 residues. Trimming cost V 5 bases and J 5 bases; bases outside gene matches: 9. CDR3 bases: TGTGCCAGTAGTTTCACCGGGACAGGGGGCAGATATGGCTACACCTTC. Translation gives CASSFTGTGGRYGYTF.